This TCR beta chain was sequenced during a study of blood T cell repertoires in COVID-19. Study context: The origin of the acute and convalescent COVID-19 samples was the United States, Italy and Spain. T cells, B-cell-depleted T cells, or PBMCs provided the cDNA or gDNA that served as material.

Seattle cases were enrolled at active infection and followed longitudinally. With 4 bases clipped from V and 5 bases from J, the junction kept 6 bases outside the gene matches. This CDR3 has 17 residues. Germline V gives CDR1 MDHEN, CDR2 SYDVKM. The repertoire was sequenced with immunoSEQ multiplex PCR; TCRdb's copy has only in-frame clones and lacks some. Here the sample spans hundreds of thousands of clones, under 90% being singletons. The receptor was isolated from a man aged 45-65 years with COVID-19, enrolled during active disease. The sequencing sample was made of peripheral blood. The rearrangement joins TRBV28 to TRBJ2-1; 15 bases are shared with TRBD2. The CDR3 loop is CASSWTSGGAGDNEQFF. The CDR3 coding sequence is TGTGCCAGCAGTTGGACTAGCGGGGGGGCAGGAGACAATGAGCAGTTCTTC.